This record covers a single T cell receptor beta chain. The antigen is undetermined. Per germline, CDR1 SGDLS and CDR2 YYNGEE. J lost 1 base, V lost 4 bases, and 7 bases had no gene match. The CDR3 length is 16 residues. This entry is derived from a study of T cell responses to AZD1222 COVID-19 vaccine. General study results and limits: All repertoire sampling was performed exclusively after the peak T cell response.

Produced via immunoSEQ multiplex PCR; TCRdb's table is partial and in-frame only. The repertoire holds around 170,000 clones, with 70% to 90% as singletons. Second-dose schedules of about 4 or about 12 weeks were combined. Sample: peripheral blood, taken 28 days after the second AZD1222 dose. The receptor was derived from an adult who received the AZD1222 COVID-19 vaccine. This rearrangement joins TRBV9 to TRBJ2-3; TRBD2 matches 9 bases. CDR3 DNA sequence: TGTGCCAGCAGCCCCTCCGGCGGGGGGGGCACAGATACGCAGTATTTT. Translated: CASSPSGGGGTDTQYF.